Sequencing of this TCR beta chain was carried out in a study of cytomegalovirus exposure and HLA in healthy donors. V dropped 3 bases and J dropped 3 bases, with 8 bases sitting between them. This CDR3 has 13 amino acids. Germline V gene lookup returns CDR1 GTSNPN and CDR2 SVGIG (reference sequence). The PCR ran on 60 Vbeta and 13 Jbeta primers. Sequencing was performed with immunoSEQ multiplex PCR; in TCRdb, only in-frame clones are kept and a portion is missing. This sample has 100,000 to 150,000 clones; around 68% occur once, and the top ten carry roughly 11%. Specimen: PBMCs. This rearrangement joins TRBV30 to TRBJ1-4; weak D call: TRBD1 (6 bases). This TCR was sampled from a woman aged 50 to 60 in good health and CMV-seropositive. The CDR3 reads CAWSGTPNEKLFF. CDR3 DNA sequence: TGTGCCTGGAGCGGGACACCTAATGAAAAACTGTTTTTT.